The T cell receptor beta chain under discussion was sequenced for a study of shared clonotypes between healthy human individuals. This clone occurred once. Germline CDR1 is LNHDA and CDR2 is SQIVND (reference sequence). The CDR3 totals 15 residues. J gave up 2 bases and V 5 bases, and 6 bases lay outside the gene matches. Clones were read by immunoSEQ multiplex PCR, and TCRdb kept only the in-frame ones, dropping some. The sample yields hundreds of thousands of clones, around 95% seen once. CD45RO-negative cells were positively selected for CCR7, leaving out terminally differentiated effector memory CD45RA+ cells.

Sequenced material: naive CD8+ T cells sorted from blood. The clonotype originates from a woman aged 30 to 39 in good health. This sequence joins TRBV19 and TRBJ2-7; 10 bases align to TRBD2. DNA for the CDR3: TGTGCCAGTAGTTCCCTAGCGGGAGCCGCCTACGAGCAGTACTTC. This sequence encodes CASSSLAGAAYEQYF.